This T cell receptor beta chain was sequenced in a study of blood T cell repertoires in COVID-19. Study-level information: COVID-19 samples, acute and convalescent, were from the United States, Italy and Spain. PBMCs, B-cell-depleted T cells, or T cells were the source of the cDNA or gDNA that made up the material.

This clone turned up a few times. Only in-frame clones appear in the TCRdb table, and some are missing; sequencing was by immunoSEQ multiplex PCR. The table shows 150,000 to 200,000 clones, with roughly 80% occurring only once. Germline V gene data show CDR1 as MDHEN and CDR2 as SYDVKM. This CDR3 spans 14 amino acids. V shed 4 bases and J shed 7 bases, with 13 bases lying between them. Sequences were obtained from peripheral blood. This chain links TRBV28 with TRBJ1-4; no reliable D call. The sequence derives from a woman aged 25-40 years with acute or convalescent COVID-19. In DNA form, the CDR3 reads TGTGCCAGCAGTTGGGCAGGCGCCAGTGAAAAACTGTTTTTT. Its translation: CASSWAGASEKLFF.